The 16 T cell receptor beta chains below all came from one sample that was sequenced in a study of blood T cell repertoires in COVID-19. Libraries were prepared by immunoSEQ multiplex PCR; TCRdb keeps only in-frame clonotypes and omits some of them. The sample records about 190,000 clones, around three quarters being singletons. Input material: PBMCs or T cells enriched from blood (not recorded which). These receptors all stem from a woman in her fifties or sixties with acute COVID-19.

The chain recombines TRBV5-1 with TRBJ2-3; TRBD2 aligns across 9 bases. CDR3 size: 15 residues. CDR1 is SGHRS and CDR2 is YFSETQ in the germline V gene. Trimming cost V 2 bases and J 1 base; bases outside gene matches: 2. CDR3 sequence: CASSLAGGGTDTQYF. As DNA, the CDR3 is TGCGCCAGCAGCTTAGCGGGGGGTGGCACAGATACGCAGTATTTT.

The genes are TRBV9 and TRBJ2-3; D perhaps matches TRBD2 (5 bases). V was clipped by 5 bases and J by 3 bases, with 16 bases between them. This CDR3 is 15 amino acids long. Germline CDR1 and CDR2: SGDLS and YYNGEE. In nucleotides, the CDR3 is TGTGCCAGCAGTACCGGGGTGGAAGGGACAGATACGCAGTATTTT. Translation: CASSTGVEGTDTQYF.

The chain couples TRBV10-3 to TRBJ1-2; D unresolved. This CDR3 contains 13 residues. The germline gives CDR1 ENHRY, CDR2 SYGVKD. Trimming left V 4 bases short and J 8 bases short, with 14 bases between. The chain's CDR3 is CAISARGAEGYTF. The DNA of the CDR3 is TGTGCCATCAGTGCACGGGGAGCAGAAGGCTACACCTTC.

This sequence joins TRBV7-2 and TRBJ1-2, with 9 bases lining up with TRBD1. The J segment lost 5 bases and the V segment lost 5 bases, leaving 6 bases of the junction unmatched. Germline CDR1 and CDR2: SGHTA and FQGNSA. The CDR3 runs 14 residues. The CDR3 region is CASSPGTGRYGYTF. The DNA of the CDR3 is TGTGCCAGCAGCCCCGGGACAGGGAGGTATGGCTACACCTTC.

The rearrangement links TRBV14 to TRBJ2-1; D might be TRBD2 (7 bases). Deletions cut 0 bases from V and 3 bases from J, with 12 bases between. Germline values: CDR1 SGHDN, CDR2 FVKESK. CDR3 length: 16 residues. CDR3 loop: CASSQDGGQFYNEQFF. In DNA form, the CDR3 reads TGTGCCAGCAGCCAAGACGGGGGGCAATTCTACAATGAGCAGTTCTTC.

V usage is TRBV6-5 and J usage is TRBJ1-4; TRBD1 might be the D (5 bases). The V end was cut by 0 bases, the J end by 7 bases, with 12 bases between. The germline gives CDR1 MNHEY, CDR2 SVGAGI. The CDR3 runs 15 residues. CDR3 amino acids: CASSYSGGMVEKLFF. The CDR3 nucleotides are TGTGCCAGCAGTTACTCGGGGGGGATGGTTGAAAAACTGTTTTTT.

The V call is TRBV20-1, the J call TRBJ2-1; TRBD2 aligns across 12 bases. CDR1 and CDR2 from the germline V gene are DFQATT and SNEGSKA (reference sequence). The CDR3 runs 14 residues. J was trimmed by 12 bases and V by 3 bases; bases with no gene match: 9. For the CDR3, the DNA is TGCAGTGCTAGTCCCCCACTAGCGGGGGGTCCGCAGTTCTTC. As protein: CSASPPLAGGPQFF.

This clone appeared a single time. V and J are TRBV12-3 or TRBV12-4 and TRBJ1-1, with D tentatively TRBD1 (6 bases). The V and J ends lost 3 bases and 8 bases respectively, with 13 bases between them. This CDR3 spans 13 amino acids. In DNA, the CDR3 is TGTGCCAGCAGTTTTGGGGGCCAGGGCGAAGCTTTCTTT. Its translation is CASSFGGQGEAFF.

This clone was detected once. This chain uses TRBV7-9 with TRBJ2-2; D is possibly TRBD2 (5 bases). CDR3 length: 15 amino acids. Germline-derived CDR1 and CDR2 are SEHNR and FQNEAQ (reference sequence). V was shortened by 11 bases and J by 1 base, with 17 bases between the two germline ends. CDR3 nucleotides: TGTGCCCACGGAGGCTCTACACGGAACACCGGGGAGCTGTTTTTT. It codes for CAHGGSTRNTGELFF.

This clone was observed a single time. This chain joins TRBV21-1 and TRBJ2-6; whether TRBD2, the table's D call, matches the DNA was not checked. TRBV21-1 is a documented pseudogene. The length of the CDR3 is 15 residues. CDR3 nucleotides: TGTGCCAGCAGCAGCGGGTTCCCTGGGGCCAACGTCCTGACTTTC. It encodes CASSSGFPGANVLTF.

CDR3 nucleotide sequence: TGCGCCAGCAGAGTCGGACAGGCCAACACTGAAGCTTTCTTT. This encodes CASRVGQANTEAFF. The rearrangement uses TRBV5-1 and TRBJ1-1; 7 bases fit TRBD1. The V and J ends lost 5 bases and 2 bases, in that order; junction bases with no gene match: 6. The germline V gene has CDR1 SGHRS and CDR2 YFSETQ. This CDR3 spans 14 amino acids.

This clone has a handful of counts. This chain connects TRBV19 to TRBJ1-1, with 7 positions matching TRBD1. V lost 5 bases to trimming and J lost 10 bases; unmatched junction nucleotides: 10. Germline V gene lookup returns CDR1 LNHDA and CDR2 SQIVND (reference sequence). This CDR3 contains 13 residues. The CDR3 loop reads CASSPRTGQAAFF. The CDR3 nucleotides read TGTGCCAGTAGTCCCCGGACAGGTCAAGCAGCTTTCTTT.

The chain joins TRBV14 to TRBJ1-4, with 8 bases that match TRBD1. The CDR3 spans 15 residues. Per the germline V gene, CDR1 is SGHDN and CDR2 is FVKESK. V was clipped by 4 bases and J by 5 bases; unmatched bases: 6. The CDR3 reads CASSPRQGTNEKLFF. In nucleotides, the CDR3 is TGTGCCAGCAGCCCCCGACAGGGGACAAATGAAAAACTGTTTTTT.

This clone appeared a single time. A far larger clone is off by one base, so a read error is likely. The sample holds other DNA sequences that translate to the same CDR3. The V gene is TRBV3-1 (or the pseudogene TRBV3-2), the J gene TRBJ1-2; D unresolved. Between the trimmed V and J ends, which lost 4 bases and 3 bases, there was a span of 6 bases. Germline CDR1 and CDR2: LGHDT and YNNKEL (reference sequence). The CDR3 length is 12 residues. The CDR3, as DNA: TGTGCCAGCAGCCCCGGAGACTATGGCTACACCTTC. It codes for CASSPGDYGYTF.

This clone was seen once. CDR3 protein: CASSSRVAGDPTGELFF. The CDR3 DNA reads as TGTGCCAGCAGCTCCCGGGTAGCGGGGGACCCCACCGGGGAGCTGTTTTTT. V is TRBV7-8 and J is TRBJ2-2; 9 bases agree with TRBD2. This CDR3 spans 17 amino acids. With V trimmed by 4 bases and J by 4 bases, 10 bases remained unmatched. CDR1 is SGHVS and CDR2 is FQNEAQ in the germline V gene.

The J gene is TRBJ1-2, the V gene TRBV13, with a possible D match to TRBD1 (5 bases). This CDR3 comprises 15 residues. V was trimmed by 0 bases and J by 8 bases, leaving 16 bases between them. Germline CDR1 PRHDT, CDR2 FYEKMQ (reference sequence). CDR3 DNA sequence: TGTGCCAGCAGCTTAGGAGGCGGGGGACTCAGCGGCTACACCTTC. It is translated as CASSLGGGGLSGYTF.